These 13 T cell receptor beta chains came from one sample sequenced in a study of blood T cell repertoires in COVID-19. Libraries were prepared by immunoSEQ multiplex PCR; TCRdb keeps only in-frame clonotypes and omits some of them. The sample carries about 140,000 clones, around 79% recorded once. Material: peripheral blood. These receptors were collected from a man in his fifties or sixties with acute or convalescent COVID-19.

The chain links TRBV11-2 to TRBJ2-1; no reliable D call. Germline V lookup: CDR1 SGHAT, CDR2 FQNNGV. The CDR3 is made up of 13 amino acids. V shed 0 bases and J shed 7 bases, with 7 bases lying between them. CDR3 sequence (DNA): TGTGCCAGCAGCTTAGAATTCTTTAATGAGCAGTTCTTC. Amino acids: CASSLEFFNEQFF.

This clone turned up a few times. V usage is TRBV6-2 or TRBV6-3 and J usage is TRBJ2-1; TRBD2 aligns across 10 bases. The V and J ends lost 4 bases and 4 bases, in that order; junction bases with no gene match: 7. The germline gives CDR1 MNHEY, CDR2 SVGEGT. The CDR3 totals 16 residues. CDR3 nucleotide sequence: TGTGCCAGCAGTTCCCCGGGACTAGCGAAGTACAATGAGCAGTTCTTC. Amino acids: CASSSPGLAKYNEQFF.

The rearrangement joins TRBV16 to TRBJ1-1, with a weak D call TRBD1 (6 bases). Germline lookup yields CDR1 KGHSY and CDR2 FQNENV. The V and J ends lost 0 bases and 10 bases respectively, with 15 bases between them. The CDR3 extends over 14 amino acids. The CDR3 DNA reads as TGTGCCAGCAGCCAATCTTGGACGGGGGGGGCAGCTTTCTTT. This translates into CASSQSWTGGAAFF. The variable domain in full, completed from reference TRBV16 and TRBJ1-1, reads GEEVAQTPKHLVRGEGQKAKLYCAPIKGHSYVFWYQQVLKNEFKFLISFQNENVFDETGMPKERFSAKCLPNSPCSLEIQATKLEDSAVYFCASSQSWTGGAAFFGQGTRLTVV.

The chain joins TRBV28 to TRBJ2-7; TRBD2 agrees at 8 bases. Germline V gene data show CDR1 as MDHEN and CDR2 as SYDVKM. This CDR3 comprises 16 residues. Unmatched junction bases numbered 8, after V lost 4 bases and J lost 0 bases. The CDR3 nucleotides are TGTGCCAGCAGTTCCTCCCGACTAGCGCCCTCCTACGAGCAGTACTTC. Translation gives CASSSSRLAPSYEQYF.

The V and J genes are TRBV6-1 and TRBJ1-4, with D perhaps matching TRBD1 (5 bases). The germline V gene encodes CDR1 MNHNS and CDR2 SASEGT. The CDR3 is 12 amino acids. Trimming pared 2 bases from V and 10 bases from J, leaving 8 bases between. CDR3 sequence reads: CASSELGGKLFF. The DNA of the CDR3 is TGTGCCAGCAGTGAATTGGGGGGAAAACTGTTTTTT.

The chain's CDR3 is CASSPTLRSSYNSPLHF. In nucleotides, the CDR3 is TGTGCCAGCTCACCTACTCTTAGGAGCTCCTATAATTCACCCCTCCACTTT. The chain carries TRBV18 and TRBJ1-6; D remains ambiguous. The V and J ends lost 3 bases and 0 bases respectively, with 12 bases between them. The germline V gene encodes CDR1 KGHSH and CDR2 LQKENI. The CDR3 sequence is 17 residues long.

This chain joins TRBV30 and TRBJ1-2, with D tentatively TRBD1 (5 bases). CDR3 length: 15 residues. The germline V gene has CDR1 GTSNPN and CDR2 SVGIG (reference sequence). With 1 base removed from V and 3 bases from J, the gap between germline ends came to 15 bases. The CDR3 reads CAWSDPRGFDYGYTF. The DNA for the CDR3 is TGTGCCTGGAGTGACCCTCGGGGGTTTGACTATGGCTACACCTTC.

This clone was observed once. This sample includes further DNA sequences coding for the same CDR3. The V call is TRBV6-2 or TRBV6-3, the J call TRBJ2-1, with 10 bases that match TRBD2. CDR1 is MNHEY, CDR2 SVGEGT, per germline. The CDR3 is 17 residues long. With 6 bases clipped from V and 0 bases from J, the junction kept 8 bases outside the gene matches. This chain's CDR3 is CASSRRTSGTSYNEQFF. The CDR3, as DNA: TGTGCCAGCAGCCGGCGGACTAGCGGTACCTCCTACAATGAGCAGTTCTTC.

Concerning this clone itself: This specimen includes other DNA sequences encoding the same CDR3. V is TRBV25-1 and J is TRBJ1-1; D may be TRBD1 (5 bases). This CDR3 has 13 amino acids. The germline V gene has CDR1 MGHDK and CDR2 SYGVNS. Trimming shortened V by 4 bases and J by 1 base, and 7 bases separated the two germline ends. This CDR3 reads CASSATGNTEAFF. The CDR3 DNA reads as TGTGCCAGCAGTGCCACAGGGAACACTGAAGCTTTCTTT.

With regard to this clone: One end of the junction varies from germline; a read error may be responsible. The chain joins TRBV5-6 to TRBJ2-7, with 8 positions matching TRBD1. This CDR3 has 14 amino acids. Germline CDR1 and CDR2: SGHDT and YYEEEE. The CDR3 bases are TGTGCCAGCACCTTGGGACAGGCCTCCTACGAGCAGTACTTC. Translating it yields CASTLGQASYEQYF.

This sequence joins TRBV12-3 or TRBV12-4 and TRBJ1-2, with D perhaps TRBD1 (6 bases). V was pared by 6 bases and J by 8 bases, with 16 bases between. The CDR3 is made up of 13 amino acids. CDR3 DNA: TGTGCCAGCAGATCCAGGGGCAGTAAAGGCTACACCTTC. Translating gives CASRSRGSKGYTF.

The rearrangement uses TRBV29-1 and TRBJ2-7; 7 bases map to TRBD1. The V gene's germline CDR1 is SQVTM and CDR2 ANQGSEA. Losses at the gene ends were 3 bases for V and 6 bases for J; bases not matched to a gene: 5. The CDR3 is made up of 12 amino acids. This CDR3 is CSVDQGVGEQYF. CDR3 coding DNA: TGCAGCGTTGACCAGGGGGTAGGCGAGCAGTACTTC.

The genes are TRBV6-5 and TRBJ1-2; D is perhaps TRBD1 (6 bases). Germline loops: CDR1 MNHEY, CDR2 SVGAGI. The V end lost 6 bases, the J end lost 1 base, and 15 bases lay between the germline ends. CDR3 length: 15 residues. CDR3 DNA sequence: TGTGCCAGCAGACTCCGGGACACAAATAACTATGGCTACACCTTC. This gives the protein CASRLRDTNNYGYTF.